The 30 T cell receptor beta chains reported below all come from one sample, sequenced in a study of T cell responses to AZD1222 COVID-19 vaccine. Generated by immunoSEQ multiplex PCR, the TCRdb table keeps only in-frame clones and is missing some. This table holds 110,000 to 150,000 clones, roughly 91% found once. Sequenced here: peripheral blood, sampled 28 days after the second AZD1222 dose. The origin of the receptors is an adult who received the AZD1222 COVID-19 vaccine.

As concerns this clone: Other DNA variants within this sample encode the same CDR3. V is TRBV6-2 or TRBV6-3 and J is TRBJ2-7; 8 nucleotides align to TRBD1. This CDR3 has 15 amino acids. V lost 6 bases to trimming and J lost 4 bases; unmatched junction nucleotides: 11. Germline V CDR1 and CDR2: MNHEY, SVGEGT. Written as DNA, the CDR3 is TGTGCCAGCAGCCCACGAGGACAGGGATCTTACGAGCAGTACTTC. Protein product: CASSPRGQGSYEQYF.

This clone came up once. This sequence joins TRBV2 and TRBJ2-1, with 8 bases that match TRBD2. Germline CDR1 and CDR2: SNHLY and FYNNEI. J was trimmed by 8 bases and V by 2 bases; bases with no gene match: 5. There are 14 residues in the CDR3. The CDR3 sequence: CASSERGLVDEQFF. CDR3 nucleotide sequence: TGTGCCAGCAGTGAACGGGGACTAGTTGATGAGCAGTTCTTC.

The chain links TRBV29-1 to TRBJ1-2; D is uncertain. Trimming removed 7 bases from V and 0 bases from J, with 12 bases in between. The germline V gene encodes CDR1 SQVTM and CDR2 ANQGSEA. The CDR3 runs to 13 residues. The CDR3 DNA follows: TGCAGCGCCGAGACCGAAGCTAACTATGGCTACACCTTC. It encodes CSAETEANYGYTF.

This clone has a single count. The CDR3 is CASSLTSDEQFF. The CDR3, as DNA: TGTGCCAGCAGCTTAACGTCGGATGAGCAGTTCTTC. J is TRBJ2-1 and V is TRBV11-2; D gene uncertain. V was clipped by 2 bases and J by 8 bases, with 7 bases between them. The CDR3 extends over 12 amino acids. CDR1 is SGHAT and CDR2 is FQNNGV in the germline V gene.

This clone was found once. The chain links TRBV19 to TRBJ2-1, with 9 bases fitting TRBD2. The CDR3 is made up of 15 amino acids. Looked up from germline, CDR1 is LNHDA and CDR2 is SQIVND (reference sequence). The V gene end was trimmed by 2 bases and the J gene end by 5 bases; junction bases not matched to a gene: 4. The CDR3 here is CASSISLAGHNEQFF. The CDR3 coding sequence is TGTGCCAGTAGTATAAGCCTAGCGGGACACAATGAGCAGTTCTTC.

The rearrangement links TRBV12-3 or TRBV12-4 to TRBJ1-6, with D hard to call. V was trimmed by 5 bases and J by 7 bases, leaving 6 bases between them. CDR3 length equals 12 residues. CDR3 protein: CASSPQNSPLHF. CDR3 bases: TGTGCCAGCAGTCCACAAAATTCACCCCTCCACTTT.

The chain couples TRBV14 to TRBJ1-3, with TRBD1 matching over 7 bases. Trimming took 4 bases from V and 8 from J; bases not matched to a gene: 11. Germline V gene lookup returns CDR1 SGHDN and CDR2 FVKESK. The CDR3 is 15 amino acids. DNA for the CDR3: TGTGCCAGCAGCCCTCTTGACAGGGATGAGGACACCATATATTTT. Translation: CASSPLDRDEDTIYF.

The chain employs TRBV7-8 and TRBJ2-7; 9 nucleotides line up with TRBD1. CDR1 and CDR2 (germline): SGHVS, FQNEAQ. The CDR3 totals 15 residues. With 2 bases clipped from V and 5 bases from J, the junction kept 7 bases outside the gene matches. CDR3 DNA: TGTGCCAGCAGCTTATTAAGGACAGGGGACCACGAGCAGTACTTC. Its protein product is CASSLLRTGDHEQYF.

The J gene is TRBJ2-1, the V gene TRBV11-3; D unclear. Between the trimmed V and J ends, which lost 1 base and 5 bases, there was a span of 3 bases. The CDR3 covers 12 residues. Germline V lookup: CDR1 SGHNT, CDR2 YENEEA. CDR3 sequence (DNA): TGTGCCAGCAGCTTAGTGGACAATGAGCAGTTCTTC. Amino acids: CASSLVDNEQFF.

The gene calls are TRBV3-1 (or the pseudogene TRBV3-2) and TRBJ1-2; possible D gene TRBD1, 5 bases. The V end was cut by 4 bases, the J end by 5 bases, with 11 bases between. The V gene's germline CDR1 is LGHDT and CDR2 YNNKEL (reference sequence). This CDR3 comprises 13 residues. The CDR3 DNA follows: TGTGCCAGCAGCCTGCAGCGGGGGTATGGCTACACCTTC. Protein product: CASSLQRGYGYTF.

The DNA for the CDR3 is TGTGCCAGCAGCTTTAGTGAGATCACCTACGAGCAGTACTTC. The encoded protein is CASSFSEITYEQYF. The V call is TRBV7-9, the J call TRBJ2-7; D is unclear. The length of the CDR3 is 14 residues. V lost 3 bases, J lost 2 bases, and 11 bases lay in between. Germline V gene sequence: CDR1 SEHNR, CDR2 FQNEAQ (reference sequence). Together with reference TRBV7-9 and TRBJ2-7, the CDR3 gives the full variable domain: DTGVSQNPRHKITKRGQNVTFRCDPISEHNRLYWYRQTLGQGPEFLTYFQNEAQLEKSRLLSDRFSAERPKGSFSTLEIQRTEQGDSAMYLCASSFSEITYEQYFGPGTRLTVT.

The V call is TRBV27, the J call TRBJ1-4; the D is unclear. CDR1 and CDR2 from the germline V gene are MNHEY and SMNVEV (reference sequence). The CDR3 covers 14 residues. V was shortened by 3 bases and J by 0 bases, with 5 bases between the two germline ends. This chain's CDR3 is CASSLYTTNEKLFF. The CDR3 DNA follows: TGTGCCAGCAGTTTGTACACAACTAATGAAAAACTGTTTTTT.

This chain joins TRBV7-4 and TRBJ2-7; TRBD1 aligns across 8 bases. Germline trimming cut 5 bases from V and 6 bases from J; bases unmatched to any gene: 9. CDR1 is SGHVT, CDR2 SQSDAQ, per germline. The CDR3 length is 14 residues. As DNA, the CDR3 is TGTGCCAGCAGCGGTAGGGACAGGAGGTGCGAGCAGTACTTC. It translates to CASSGRDRRCEQYF.

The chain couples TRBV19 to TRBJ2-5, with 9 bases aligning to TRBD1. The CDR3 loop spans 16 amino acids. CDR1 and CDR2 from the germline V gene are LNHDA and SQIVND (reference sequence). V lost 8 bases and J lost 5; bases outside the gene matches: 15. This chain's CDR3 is CASSKFTQGARETQYF. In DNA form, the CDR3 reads TGTGCCAGTTCTAAATTTACACAGGGGGCGCGGGAGACCCAGTACTTC.

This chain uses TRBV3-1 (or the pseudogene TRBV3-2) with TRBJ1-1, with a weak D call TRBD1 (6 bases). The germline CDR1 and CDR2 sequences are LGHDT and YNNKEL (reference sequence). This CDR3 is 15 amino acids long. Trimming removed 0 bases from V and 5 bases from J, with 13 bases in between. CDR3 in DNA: TGTGCCAGCAGCCAAGATCTCCAGGGGAGAACTGAAGCTTTCTTT. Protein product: CASSQDLQGRTEAFF.

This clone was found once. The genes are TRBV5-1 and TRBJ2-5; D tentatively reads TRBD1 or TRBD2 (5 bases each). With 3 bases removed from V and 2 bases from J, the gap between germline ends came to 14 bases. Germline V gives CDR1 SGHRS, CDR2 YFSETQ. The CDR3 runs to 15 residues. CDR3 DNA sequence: TGCGCCAGCAGCTGGGGACCGGGGACGCAAGAGACCCAGTACTTC. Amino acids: CASSWGPGTQETQYF.

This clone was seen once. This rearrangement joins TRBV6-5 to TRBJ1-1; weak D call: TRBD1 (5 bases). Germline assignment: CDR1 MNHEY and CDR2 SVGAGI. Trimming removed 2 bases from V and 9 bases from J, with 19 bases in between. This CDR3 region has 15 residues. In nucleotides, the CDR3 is TGTGCCAGCAGTTACATTTCCGGCAGGGATCAAAAAGCTTTCTTT. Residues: CASSYISGRDQKAFF.

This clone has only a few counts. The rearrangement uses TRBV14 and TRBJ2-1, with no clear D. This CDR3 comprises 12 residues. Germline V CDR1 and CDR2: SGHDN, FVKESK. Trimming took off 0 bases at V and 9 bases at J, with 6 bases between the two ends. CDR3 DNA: TGTGCCAGCAGCCAAGATAGAGGTGAGCAGTTCTTC. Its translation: CASSQDRGEQFF.

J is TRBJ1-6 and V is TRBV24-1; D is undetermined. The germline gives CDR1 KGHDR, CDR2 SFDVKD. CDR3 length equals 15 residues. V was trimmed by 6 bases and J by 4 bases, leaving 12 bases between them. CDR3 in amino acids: CATSSPGIYNSPLHF. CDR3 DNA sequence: TGTGCCACCAGTAGTCCCGGAATTTATAATTCACCCCTCCACTTT.

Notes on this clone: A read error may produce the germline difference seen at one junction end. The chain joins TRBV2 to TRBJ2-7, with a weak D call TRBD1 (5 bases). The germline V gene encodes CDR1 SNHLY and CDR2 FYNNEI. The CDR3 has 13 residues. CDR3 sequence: CASKGQQAGEQYF. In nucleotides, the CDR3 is TGTGCTAGCAAGGGGCAACAAGCCGGGGAGCAGTACTTC.

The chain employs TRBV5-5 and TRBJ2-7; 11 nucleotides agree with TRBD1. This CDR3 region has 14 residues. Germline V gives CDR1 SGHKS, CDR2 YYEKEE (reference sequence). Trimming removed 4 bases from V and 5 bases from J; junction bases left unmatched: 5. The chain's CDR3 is CASSLGQGVDEQYF. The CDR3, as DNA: TGTGCCAGCAGCCTGGGACAGGGGGTCGACGAGCAGTACTTC. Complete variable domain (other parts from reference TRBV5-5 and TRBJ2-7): DAGVTQSPTHLIKTRGQQVTLRCSPISGHKSVSWYQQVLGQGPQFIFQYYEKEERGRGNFPDRFSARQFPNYSSELNVNALLLGDSALYLCASSLGQGVDEQYFGPGTRLTVT.

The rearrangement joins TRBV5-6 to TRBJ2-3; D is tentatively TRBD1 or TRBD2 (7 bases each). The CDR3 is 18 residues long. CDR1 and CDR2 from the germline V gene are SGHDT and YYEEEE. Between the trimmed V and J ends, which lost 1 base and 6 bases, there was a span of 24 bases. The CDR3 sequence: CASSLRGLAVPQWDTQYF. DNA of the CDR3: TGTGCCAGCAGCTTGAGGGGGCTAGCGGTCCCCCAGTGGGATACGCAGTATTTT.

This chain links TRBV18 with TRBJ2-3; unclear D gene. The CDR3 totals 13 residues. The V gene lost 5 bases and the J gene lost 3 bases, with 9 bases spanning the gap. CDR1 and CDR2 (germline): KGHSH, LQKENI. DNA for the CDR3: TGTGCCAGCTCAACCAGGTTTACAGATACGCAGTATTTT. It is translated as CASSTRFTDTQYF.

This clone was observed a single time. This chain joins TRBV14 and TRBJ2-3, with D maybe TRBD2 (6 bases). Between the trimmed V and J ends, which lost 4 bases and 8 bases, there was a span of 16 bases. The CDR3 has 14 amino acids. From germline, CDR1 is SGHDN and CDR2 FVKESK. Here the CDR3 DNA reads TGTGCCAGCAGCCGGGACTTCCGATGGGGTACGCAGTATTTT. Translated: CASSRDFRWGTQYF.

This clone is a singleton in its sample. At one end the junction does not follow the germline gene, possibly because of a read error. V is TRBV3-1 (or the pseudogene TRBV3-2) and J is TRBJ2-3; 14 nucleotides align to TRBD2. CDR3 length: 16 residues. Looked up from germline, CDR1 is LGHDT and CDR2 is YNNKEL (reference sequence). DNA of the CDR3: TGTGTCAGCAGCCGCGGGACTAGCGGGAGTCTCGATACGCAGTATTTT. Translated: CVSSRGTSGSLDTQYF.

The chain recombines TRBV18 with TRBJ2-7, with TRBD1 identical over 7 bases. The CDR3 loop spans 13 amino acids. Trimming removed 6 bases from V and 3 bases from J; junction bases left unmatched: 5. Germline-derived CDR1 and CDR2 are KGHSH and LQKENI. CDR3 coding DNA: TGTGCCAGCTCCCCGACAGGGAGCTACGAGCAGTACTTC. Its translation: CASSPTGSYEQYF.

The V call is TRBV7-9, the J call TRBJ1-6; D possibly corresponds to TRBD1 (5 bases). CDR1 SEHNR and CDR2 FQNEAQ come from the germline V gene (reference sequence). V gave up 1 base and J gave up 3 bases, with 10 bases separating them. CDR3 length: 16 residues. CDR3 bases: TGTGCCAGCAGCTTAGGTGCAGGGTTCTATAATTCACCCCTCCACTTT. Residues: CASSLGAGFYNSPLHF. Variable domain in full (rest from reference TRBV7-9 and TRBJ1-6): DTGVSQNPRHKITKRGQNVTFRCDPISEHNRLYWYRQTLGQGPEFLTYFQNEAQLEKSRLLSDRFSAERPKGSFSTLEIQRTEQGDSAMYLCASSLGAGFYNSPLHFGNGTRLTVT.

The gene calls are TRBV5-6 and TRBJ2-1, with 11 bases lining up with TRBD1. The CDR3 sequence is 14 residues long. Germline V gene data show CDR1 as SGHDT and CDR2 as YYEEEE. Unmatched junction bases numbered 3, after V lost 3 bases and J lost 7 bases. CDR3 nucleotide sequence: TGTGCCAGCAGCTGGGGACAGGGGGGGAATGAGCAGTTCTTC. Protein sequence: CASSWGQGGNEQFF.

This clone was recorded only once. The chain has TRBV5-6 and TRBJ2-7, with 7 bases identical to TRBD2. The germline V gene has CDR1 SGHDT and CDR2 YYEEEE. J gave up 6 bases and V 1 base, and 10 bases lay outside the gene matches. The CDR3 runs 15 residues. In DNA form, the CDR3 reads TGTGCCAGCAGCTTGCGGGGGGTAAAGGTTCGCGAGCAGTACTTC. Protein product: CASSLRGVKVREQYF.

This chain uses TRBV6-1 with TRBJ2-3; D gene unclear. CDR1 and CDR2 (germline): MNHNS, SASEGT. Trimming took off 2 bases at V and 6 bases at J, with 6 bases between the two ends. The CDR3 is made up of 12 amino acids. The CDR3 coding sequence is TGTGCCAGCAGTGAACGGCGGGATACGCAGTATTTT. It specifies CASSERRDTQYF.